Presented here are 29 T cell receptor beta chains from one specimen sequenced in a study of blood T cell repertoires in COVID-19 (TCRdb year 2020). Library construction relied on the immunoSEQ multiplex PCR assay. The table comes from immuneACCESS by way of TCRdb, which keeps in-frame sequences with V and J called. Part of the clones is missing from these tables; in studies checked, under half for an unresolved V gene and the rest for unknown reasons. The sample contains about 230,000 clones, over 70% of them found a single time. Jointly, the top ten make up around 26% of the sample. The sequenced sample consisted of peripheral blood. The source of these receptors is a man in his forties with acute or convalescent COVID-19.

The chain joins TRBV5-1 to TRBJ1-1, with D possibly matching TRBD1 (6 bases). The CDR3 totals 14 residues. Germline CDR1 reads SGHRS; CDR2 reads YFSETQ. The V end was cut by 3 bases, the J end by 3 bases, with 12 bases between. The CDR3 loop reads CASSWGGEDTEAFF. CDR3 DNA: TGCGCCAGCAGCTGGGGGGGCGAAGACACTGAAGCTTTCTTT.

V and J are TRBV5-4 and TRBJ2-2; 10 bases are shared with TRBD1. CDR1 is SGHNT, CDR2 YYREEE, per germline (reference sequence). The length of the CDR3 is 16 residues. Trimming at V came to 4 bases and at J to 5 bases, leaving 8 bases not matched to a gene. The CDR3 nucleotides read TGTGCCAGCAGCGTAGACAGGGGGCTTAAAACCGGGGAGCTGTTTTTT. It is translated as CASSVDRGLKTGELFF.

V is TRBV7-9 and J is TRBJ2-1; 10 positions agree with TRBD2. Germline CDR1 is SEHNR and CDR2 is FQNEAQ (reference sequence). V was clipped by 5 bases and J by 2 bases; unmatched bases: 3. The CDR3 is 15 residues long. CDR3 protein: CASSGGLAAYNEQFF. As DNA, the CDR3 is TGTGCCAGCAGCGGAGGACTAGCGGCCTACAATGAGCAGTTCTTC.

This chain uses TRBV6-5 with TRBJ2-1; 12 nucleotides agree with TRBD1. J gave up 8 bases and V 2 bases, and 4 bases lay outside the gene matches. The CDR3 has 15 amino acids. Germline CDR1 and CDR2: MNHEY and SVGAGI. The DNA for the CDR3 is TGTGCCAGCAGTTACCAGGGACAGGGGGCCGATGAGCAGTTCTTC. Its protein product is CASSYQGQGADEQFF.

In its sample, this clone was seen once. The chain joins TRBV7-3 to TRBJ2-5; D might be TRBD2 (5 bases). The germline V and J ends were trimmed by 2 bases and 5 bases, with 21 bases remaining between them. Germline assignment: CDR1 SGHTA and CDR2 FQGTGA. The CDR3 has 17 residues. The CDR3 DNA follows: TGTGCCAGCAGCTTATCGGGCGCGAGCGGCCCGGGGGAGACCCAGTACTTC. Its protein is CASSLSGASGPGETQYF.

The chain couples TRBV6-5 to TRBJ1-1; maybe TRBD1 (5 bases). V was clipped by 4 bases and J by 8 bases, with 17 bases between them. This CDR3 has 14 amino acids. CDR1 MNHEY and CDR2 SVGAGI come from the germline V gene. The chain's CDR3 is CASSSLSDSLEAFF. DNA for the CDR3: TGTGCCAGCAGTTCTCTATCTGACAGCTTAGAAGCTTTCTTT.

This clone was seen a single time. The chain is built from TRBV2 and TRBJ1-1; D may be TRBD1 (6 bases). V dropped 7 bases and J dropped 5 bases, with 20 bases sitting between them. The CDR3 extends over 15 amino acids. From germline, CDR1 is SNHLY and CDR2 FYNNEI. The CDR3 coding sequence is TGTGCCAGCATTCCCTTTGGGGGAGGGGGAACTGAAGCTTTCTTT. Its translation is CASIPFGGGGTEAFF. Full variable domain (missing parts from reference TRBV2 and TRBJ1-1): EPEVTQTPSHQVTQMGQEVILRCVPISNHLYFYWYRQILGQKVEFLVSFYNNEISEKSEIFDDQFSVERPDGSNFTLKIRSTKLEDSAMYFCASIPFGGGGTEAFFGQGTRLTVV.

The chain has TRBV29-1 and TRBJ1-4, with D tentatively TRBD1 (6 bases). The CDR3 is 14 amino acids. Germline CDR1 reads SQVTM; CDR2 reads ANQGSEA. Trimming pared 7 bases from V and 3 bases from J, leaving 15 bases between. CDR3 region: CSAIQGSANEKLFF. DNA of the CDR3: TGCAGCGCTATCCAGGGGTCGGCTAATGAAAAACTGTTTTTT.

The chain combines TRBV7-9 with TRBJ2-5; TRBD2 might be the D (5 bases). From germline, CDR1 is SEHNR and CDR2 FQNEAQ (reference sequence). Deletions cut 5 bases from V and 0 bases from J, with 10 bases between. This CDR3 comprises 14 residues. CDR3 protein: CASSRDRYQETQYF. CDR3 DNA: TGTGCCAGCAGCCGGGATCGGTACCAAGAGACCCAGTACTTC.

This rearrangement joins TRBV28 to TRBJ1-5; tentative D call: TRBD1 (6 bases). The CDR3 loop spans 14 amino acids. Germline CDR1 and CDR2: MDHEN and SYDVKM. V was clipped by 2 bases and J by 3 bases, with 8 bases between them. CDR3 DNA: TGTGCCAGCAGTTTAGGGGGCCTCAATCAGCCCCAGCATTTT. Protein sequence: CASSLGGLNQPQHF.

CDR3 bases: TGTGCCAGCGGGGACAGGGCTGGGGAGCAGTACTTC. It encodes CASGDRAGEQYF. The chain uses TRBV11-2 and TRBJ2-7, with TRBD1 matching over 9 bases. The CDR3 length is 12 residues. Losses at the gene ends were 8 bases for V and 7 bases for J; bases not matched to a gene: 6. From germline, CDR1 is SGHAT and CDR2 FQNNGV.

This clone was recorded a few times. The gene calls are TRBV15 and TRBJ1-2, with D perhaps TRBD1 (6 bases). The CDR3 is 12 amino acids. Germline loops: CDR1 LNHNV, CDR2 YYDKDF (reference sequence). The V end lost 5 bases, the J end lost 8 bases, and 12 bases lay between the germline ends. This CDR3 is CATSPTGIGYTF. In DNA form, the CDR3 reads TGTGCCACCAGCCCCACAGGGATCGGCTACACCTTC.

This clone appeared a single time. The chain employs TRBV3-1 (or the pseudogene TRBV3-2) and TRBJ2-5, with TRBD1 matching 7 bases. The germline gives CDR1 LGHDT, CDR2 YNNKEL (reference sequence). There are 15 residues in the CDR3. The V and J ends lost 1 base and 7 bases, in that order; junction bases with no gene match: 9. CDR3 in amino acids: CASSQGDSGRGTQYF. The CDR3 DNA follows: TGTGCCAGCAGCCAAGGGGACAGTGGTCGAGGGACCCAGTACTTC.

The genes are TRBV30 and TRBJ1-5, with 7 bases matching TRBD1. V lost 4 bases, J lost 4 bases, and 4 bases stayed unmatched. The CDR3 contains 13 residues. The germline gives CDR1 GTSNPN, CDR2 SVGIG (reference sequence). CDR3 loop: CAWTGQPNQPQHF. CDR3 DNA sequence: TGTGCCTGGACGGGACAGCCTAATCAGCCCCAGCATTTT. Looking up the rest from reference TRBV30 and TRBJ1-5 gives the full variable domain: SQTIHQWPATLVQPVGSPLSLECTVEGTSNPNLYWYRQAAGRGLQLLFYSVGIGQISSEVPQNLSASRPQDRQFILSSKKLLLSDSGFYLCAWTGQPNQPQHFGDGTRLSIL.

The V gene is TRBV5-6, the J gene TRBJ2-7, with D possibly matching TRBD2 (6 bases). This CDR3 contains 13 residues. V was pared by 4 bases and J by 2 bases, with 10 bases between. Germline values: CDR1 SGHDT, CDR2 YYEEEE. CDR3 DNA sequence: TGTGCCAGCAGCCTCACGGGGGCCTACGAGCAGTACTTC. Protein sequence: CASSLTGAYEQYF. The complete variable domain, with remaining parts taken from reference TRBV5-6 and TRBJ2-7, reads DAGVTQSPTHLIKTRGQQVTLRCSPKSGHDTVSWYQQALGQGPQFIFQYYEEEERQRGNFPDRFSGHQFPNYSSELNVNALLLGDSALYLCASSLTGAYEQYFGPGTRLTVT.

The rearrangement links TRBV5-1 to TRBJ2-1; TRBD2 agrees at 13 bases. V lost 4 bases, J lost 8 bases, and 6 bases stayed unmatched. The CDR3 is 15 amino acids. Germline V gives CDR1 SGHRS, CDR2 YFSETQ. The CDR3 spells CASSITSGREYEQFF. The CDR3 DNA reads TGCGCCAGCAGCATAACTAGCGGGAGGGAGTATGAGCAGTTCTTC. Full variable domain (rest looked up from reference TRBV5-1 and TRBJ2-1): KAGVTQTPRYLIKTRGQQVTLSCSPISGHRSVSWYQQTPGQGLQFLFEYFSETQRNKGNFPGRFSGRQFSNSRSEMNVSTLELGDSALYLCASSITSGREYEQFFGPGTRLTVL.

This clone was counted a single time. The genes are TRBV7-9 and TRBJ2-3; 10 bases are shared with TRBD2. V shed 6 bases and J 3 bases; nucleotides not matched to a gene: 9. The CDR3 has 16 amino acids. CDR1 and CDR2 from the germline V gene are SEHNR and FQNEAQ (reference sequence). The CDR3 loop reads CASSRQREGPTDTQYF. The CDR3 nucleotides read TGTGCCAGCAGTCGACAGCGGGAGGGCCCGACAGATACGCAGTATTTT.

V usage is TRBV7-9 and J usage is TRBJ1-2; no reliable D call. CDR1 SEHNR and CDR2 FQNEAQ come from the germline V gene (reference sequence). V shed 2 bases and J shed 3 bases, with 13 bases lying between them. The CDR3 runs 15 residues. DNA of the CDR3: TGTGCCAGCAGCTTAAGGAGGAACACGGACTATGGCTACACCTTC. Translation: CASSLRRNTDYGYTF.

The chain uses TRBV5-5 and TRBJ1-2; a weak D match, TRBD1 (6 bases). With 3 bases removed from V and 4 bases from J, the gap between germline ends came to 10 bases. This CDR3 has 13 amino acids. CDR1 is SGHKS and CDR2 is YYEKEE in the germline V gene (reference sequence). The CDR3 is CASSSRDTYGYTF. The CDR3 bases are TGTGCCAGCAGCTCCCGGGACACCTATGGCTACACCTTC.

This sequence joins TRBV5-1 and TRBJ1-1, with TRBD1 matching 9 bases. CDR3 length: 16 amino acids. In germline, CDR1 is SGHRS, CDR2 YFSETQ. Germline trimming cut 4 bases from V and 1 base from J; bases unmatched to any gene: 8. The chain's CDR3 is CASSLGQGIRNTEAFF. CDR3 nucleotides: TGCGCCAGCAGCCTAGGACAGGGGATAAGGAACACTGAAGCTTTCTTT.

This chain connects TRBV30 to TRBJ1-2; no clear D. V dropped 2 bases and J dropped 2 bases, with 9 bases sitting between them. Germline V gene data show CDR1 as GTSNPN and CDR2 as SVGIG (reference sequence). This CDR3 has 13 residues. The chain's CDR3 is CAWSFSANYGYTF. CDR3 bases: TGTGCCTGGAGTTTCAGCGCAAACTATGGCTACACCTTC.

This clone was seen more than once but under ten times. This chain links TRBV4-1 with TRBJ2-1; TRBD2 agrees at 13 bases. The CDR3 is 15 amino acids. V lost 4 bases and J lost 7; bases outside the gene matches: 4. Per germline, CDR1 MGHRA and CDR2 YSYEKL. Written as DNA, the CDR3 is TGCGCCAGCAGCCCGGGACTAGCGGGATTGAATGAGCAGTTCTTC. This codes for CASSPGLAGLNEQFF.

The CDR3 bases are TGCGCCAGCAGCCAAGATCAAACTAGCGGGAGGAAGTTCTTC. Protein product: CASSQDQTSGRKFF. The chain links TRBV4-3 to TRBJ2-1, with 12 positions matching TRBD2. The germline CDR1 and CDR2 sequences are LGHNA and YSLEER. The CDR3 sequence is 14 residues long. After removal of 0 bases from V and 14 bases from J, the junction contained 5 bases not matched to a gene.

CDR3 sequence reads: CASLPRTGDTYEQYF. CDR3 DNA: TGTGCCAGCTTACCTCGGACAGGCGATACCTACGAGCAGTACTTC. The gene calls are TRBV6-6 and TRBJ2-7; TRBD1 matches at 7 bases. The trim removed 8 bases at V and 2 bases at J, leaving 12 bases unmatched. This CDR3 region has 15 residues. The germline CDR1 and CDR2 sequences are MNHNY and SVGAGI (reference sequence).

The CDR3 DNA is TGTGCCAGCAGCCCGCGGACAGGGGGTATCGACGAGCAGTACTTC. Protein product: CASSPRTGGIDEQYF. The chain uses TRBV7-3 and TRBJ2-7, with 10 bases matching TRBD1. The CDR3 runs to 15 residues. CDR1 SGHTA and CDR2 FQGTGA come from the germline V gene. Germline trimming cut 5 bases from V and 5 bases from J; bases unmatched to any gene: 9.

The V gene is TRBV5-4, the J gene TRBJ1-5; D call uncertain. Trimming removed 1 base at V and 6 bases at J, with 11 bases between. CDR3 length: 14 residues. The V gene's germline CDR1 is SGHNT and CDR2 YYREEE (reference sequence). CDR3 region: CASSLSGVGQPQHF. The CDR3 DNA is TGTGCCAGCAGCTTGAGCGGGGTCGGTCAGCCCCAGCATTTT.

The CDR3 sequence: CASSIQAATNEKLFF. As DNA, the CDR3 is TGTGCCAGTAGCATCCAGGCTGCAACTAATGAAAAACTGTTTTTT. The chain employs TRBV19 and TRBJ1-4; no clear D. CDR1 is LNHDA, CDR2 SQIVND, per germline (reference sequence). The V end lost 6 bases, the J end lost 0 bases, and 11 bases lay between the germline ends. The CDR3 loop spans 15 amino acids.

The CDR3 DNA sequence: TGCGCCAGCAGCTCGGGACAGGGTGAGGCGAGTACATATGGCTACACCTTC. This codes for CASSSGQGEASTYGYTF. V and J are TRBV5-1 and TRBJ1-2; the match to TRBD1 covers 9 bases. Germline-derived CDR1 and CDR2 are SGHRS and YFSETQ. This CDR3 has 17 amino acids. V lost 3 bases to trimming and J lost 5 bases; unmatched junction nucleotides: 14.

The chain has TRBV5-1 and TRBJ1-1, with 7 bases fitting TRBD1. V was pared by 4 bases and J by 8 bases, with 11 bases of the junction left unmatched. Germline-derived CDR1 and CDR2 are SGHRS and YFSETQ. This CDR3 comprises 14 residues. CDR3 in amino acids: CASSPTGASLEAFF. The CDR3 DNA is TGCGCCAGCAGCCCTACAGGGGCCTCGCTCGAAGCTTTCTTT.